This TCR beta chain was identified in a study of cytomegalovirus exposure and HLA in healthy donors. Vbeta (60) and Jbeta (13) primers were used in the PCR. Some clones are missing from TCRdb's copy, which holds only in-frame ones; the method was immunoSEQ multiplex PCR. There are more than 95,000 clones in the sample; over 70% occur only once, and 3.5% to 4.5% lies in the top ten. The V end was cut by 4 bases, the J end by 1 base, with 9 bases between. The CDR3 totals 14 residues. Germline CDR1 SEHNR, CDR2 FQNEAQ (reference sequence). This chain links TRBV7-9 with TRBJ2-3, with no clear D. This clonotype was sampled from a man younger than 35 in good health and CMV-seropositive. Source material: PBMCs. The CDR3 region is CASSSSRGTDTQYF. CDR3 nucleotides: TGTGCCAGCAGCTCCTCCCGGGGCACAGATACGCAGTATTTT.